In this sample, the clone carrying this T cell receptor (beta chain) turned up many times. This sample stems from a study of T cells in Graves' hyperthyroidism and ophthalmopathy. Germline V lookup: CDR1 SGHTA, CDR2 FQGTGA. The V gene lost 4 bases and the J gene lost 4 bases, with 11 bases spanning the gap. The CDR3 runs 15 residues. The CDR3 regions of TCR beta were amplified from RNA transcripts. An initial round of RT-PCR targeting the TCR CDR3 relied on the HTBI primer set. A single record per CDR3 protein comes from TCRdb applying MiXCR to the multiplex PCR reads. The repertoire holds 200,000 to 250,000 distinct CDR3 sequences, with about a sixth as singletons.

The V gene is TRBV7-3, the J gene TRBJ2-6; D not resolved. The sequence was obtained from a woman between 45 and 60 years old with Graves' hyperthyroidism. The sample taken for sequencing was blood. The chain's CDR3 is CASSSPSRGANVLTF. CDR3 nucleotides: TGTGCCAGCAGCTCCCCCTCTCGCGGGGCCAACGTCCTGACTTTC.